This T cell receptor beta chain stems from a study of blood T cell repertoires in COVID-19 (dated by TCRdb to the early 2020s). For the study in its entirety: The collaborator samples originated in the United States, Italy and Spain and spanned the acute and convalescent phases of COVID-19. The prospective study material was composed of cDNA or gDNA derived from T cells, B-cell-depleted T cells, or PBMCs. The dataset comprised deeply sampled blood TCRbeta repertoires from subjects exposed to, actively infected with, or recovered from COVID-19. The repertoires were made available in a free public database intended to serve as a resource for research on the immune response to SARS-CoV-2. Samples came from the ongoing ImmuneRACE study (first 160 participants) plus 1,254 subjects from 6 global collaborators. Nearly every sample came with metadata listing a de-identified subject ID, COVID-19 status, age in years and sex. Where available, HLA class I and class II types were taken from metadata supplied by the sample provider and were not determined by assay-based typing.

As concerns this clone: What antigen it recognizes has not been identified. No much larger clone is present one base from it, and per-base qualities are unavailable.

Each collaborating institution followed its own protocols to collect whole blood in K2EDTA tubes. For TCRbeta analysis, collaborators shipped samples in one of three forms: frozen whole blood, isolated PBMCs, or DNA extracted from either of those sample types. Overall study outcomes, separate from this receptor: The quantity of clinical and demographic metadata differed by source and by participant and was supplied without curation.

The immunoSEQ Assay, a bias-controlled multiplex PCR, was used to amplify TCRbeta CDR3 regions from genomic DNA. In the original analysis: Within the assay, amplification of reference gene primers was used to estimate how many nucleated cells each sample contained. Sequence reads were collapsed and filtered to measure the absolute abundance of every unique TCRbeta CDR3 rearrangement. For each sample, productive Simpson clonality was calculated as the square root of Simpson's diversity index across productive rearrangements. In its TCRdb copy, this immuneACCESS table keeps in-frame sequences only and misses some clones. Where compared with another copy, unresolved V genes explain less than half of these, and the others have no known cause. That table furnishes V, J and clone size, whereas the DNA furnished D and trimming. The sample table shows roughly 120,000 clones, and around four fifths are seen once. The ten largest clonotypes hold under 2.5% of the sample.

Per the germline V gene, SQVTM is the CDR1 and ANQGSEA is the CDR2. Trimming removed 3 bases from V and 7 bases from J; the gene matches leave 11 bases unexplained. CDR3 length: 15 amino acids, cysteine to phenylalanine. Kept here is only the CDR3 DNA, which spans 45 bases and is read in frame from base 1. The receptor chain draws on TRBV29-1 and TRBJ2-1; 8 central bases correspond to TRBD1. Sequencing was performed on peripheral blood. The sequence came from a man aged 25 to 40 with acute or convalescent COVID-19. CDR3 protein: CSVDLFRGLGNEQFF. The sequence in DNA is TGCAGCGTTGATCTGTTCAGGGGGCTAGGTAATGAGCAGTTCTTC.